A selection of T cell receptor beta chains follows, all from one sample in a study of shared clonotypes between healthy human individuals. Profiling relied on immunoSEQ multiplex PCR, and the TCRdb table lists in-frame clones only, not all of them. The sample has around 1.1 million clones; around three quarters are singletons. The sample was memory CD4+ T cells from PBMCs. The receptors shown here come from a man aged 18-30 years in good health. Some clones in this sample may be carry-over from other donors' samples. CDR3s include the opening cysteine and the closing phenylalanine or tryptophan. D genes are given only for firm matches. Not every row has a clone size; where given, it reads once, few, many or a size class.

V gene: TRBV28
J gene: TRBJ2-7
D gene: .
clone size: .
CDR3 protein: CASSPPETVPPLEQYF
CDR3 DNA: TGTGCCAGCAGTCCTCCGGAGACAGTACCCCCCCTAGAGCAGTACTTC

V gene: TRBV6-1
J gene: TRBJ1-1
D gene: .
clone size: few
CDR3 protein: CASIQNTEAFF
CDR3 DNA: TGTGCCAGCATACAGAACACTGAAGCTTTCTTT

V gene: TRBV27
J gene: TRBJ2-7
D gene: .
clone size: .
CDR3 protein: CANDTGPAHEQYF
CDR3 DNA: TGTGCCAACGATACCGGGCCCGCGCACGAGCAGTACTTC

V gene: TRBV2
J gene: TRBJ1-5
D gene: .
clone size: .
CDR3 protein: CASSGRGALNQPQHF
CDR3 DNA: TGTGCCAGCAGTGGACGCGGGGCCCTGAATCAGCCCCAGCATTTT

V gene: TRBV5-1
J gene: TRBJ2-3
D gene: .
clone size: .
CDR3 protein: CASSLYNAIAGRDTQYF
CDR3 DNA: TGCGCCAGCAGCTTATATAACGCCATTGCCGGCCGCGATACGCAGTATTTT

V gene: TRBV12-1
J gene: TRBJ2-1
D gene: .
clone size: once
CDR3 protein: CASSFRDNQRRDEQFF
CDR3 DNA: TGTGCCAGCAGCTTTAGGGACAACCAAAGGCGCGATGAGCAGTTCTTC

V gene: TRBV7-2
J gene: TRBJ2-1
D gene: .
clone size: once
CDR3 protein: CASSLGAGYNEQFF
CDR3 DNA: TGTGCCAGCAGCTTAGGAGCGGGTTACAATGAGCAGTTCTTC

V gene: TRBV6-4
J gene: TRBJ1-5
D gene: TRBD1
clone size: .
CDR3 protein: CASSDSSRGANQPQHF
CDR3 DNA: TGTGCCAGCAGTGACTCGAGCAGGGGGGCTAATCAGCCCCAGCATTTT

V gene: TRBV7-9
J gene: TRBJ2-1
D gene: .
clone size: .
CDR3 protein: CASSLEGDEQFF
CDR3 DNA: TGTGCCAGCAGCTTAGAGGGGGATGAGCAGTTCTTC

V gene: TRBV5-1
J gene: TRBJ2-6
D gene: .
clone size: .
CDR3 protein: CASSWVTALRANVLTF
CDR3 DNA: TGCGCCAGCAGCTGGGTGACGGCTCTCAGGGCCAACGTCCTGACTTTC

V gene: TRBV19
J gene: TRBJ1-4
D gene: .
clone size: .
CDR3 protein: CASAGINEKLFF
CDR3 DNA: TGTGCCAGTGCCGGGATTAATGAAAAACTGTTTTTT

V gene: TRBV6-5
J gene: TRBJ1-2
D gene: .
clone size: .
CDR3 protein: CASSPLPDSSYGYTF
CDR3 DNA: TGTGCCAGCAGTCCGCTCCCGGACAGCTCCTATGGCTACACCTTC

V gene: TRBV6-5
J gene: TRBJ2-3
D gene: .
clone size: .
CDR3 protein: CASSYSRKAGVDTQYF
CDR3 DNA: TGTGCCAGCAGTTACTCGAGGAAGGCAGGGGTAGATACGCAGTATTTT

V gene: TRBV28
J gene: TRBJ1-4
D gene: .
clone size: few
CDR3 protein: CASRGGGEKLFF
CDR3 DNA: TGTGCCAGCAGGGGGGGTGGAGAAAAACTGTTTTTT

V gene: TRBV7-9
J gene: TRBJ2-4
D gene: TRBD2
clone size: .
CDR3 protein: CASSLAGLAGGFAKNIQYF
CDR3 DNA: TGTGCCAGCAGCTTAGCGGGACTAGCGGGGGGATTTGCCAAAAACATTCAGTACTTC

V gene: TRBV5-1
J gene: TRBJ2-3
D gene: .
clone size: .
CDR3 protein: CASSLVGGSTDTQYF
CDR3 DNA: TGCGCCAGCAGCTTGGTTGGGGGGAGCACAGATACGCAGTATTTT

V gene: TRBV7-6
J gene: TRBJ2-1
D gene: .
clone size: .
CDR3 protein: CASSPGSLELYEQFF
CDR3 DNA: TGTGCCAGCAGCCCAGGTTCACTAGAGCTATATGAGCAGTTCTTC

V gene: TRBV19
J gene: TRBJ1-1
D gene: .
clone size: .
CDR3 protein: CASSTLLREMNTEAFF
CDR3 DNA: TGTGCCAGTAGTACCCTGTTGCGAGAAATGAACACTGAAGCTTTCTTT

V gene: TRBV7-8
J gene: TRBJ2-1
D gene: .
clone size: once
CDR3 protein: CASSQGRVNEQFF
CDR3 DNA: TGTGCCAGCAGCCAAGGGCGTGTCAATGAGCAGTTCTTC

V gene: TRBV7-2
J gene: TRBJ2-3
D gene: .
clone size: .
CDR3 protein: CASSLARNTDTQYF
CDR3 DNA: TGTGCCAGCAGCTTAGCCAGAAACACAGATACGCAGTATTTT

V gene: TRBV7-8
J gene: TRBJ1-3
D gene: TRBD1
clone size: .
CDR3 protein: CASSRQGSTGNTIYF
CDR3 DNA: TGTGCCAGCAGTAGACAGGGGAGCACTGGAAACACCATATATTTT

V gene: TRBV15
J gene: TRBJ1-2
D gene: .
clone size: .
CDR3 protein: CATSRDSAVKAGYTF
CDR3 DNA: TGTGCCACCAGCAGAGATTCTGCGGTTAAGGCTGGCTACACCTTC

V gene: TRBV15
J gene: TRBJ1-2
D gene: .
clone size: once
CDR3 protein: CATSNPFGGAGGYTF
CDR3 DNA: TGTGCCACCAGCAACCCCTTTGGGGGGGCAGGGGGCTACACCTTC

V gene: TRBV25-1
J gene: TRBJ2-1
D gene: TRBD1
clone size: .
CDR3 protein: CASREDRGAYNEQFF
CDR3 DNA: TGTGCCAGCAGGGAGGACAGGGGGGCTTACAATGAGCAGTTCTTC

V gene: TRBV4-1
J gene: TRBJ2-7
D gene: .
clone size: .
CDR3 protein: CASSRSRDSQWEQYF
CDR3 DNA: TGCGCCAGCAGCCGCTCCCGGGACTCCCAGTGGGAGCAGTACTTC

V gene: TRBV11-2
J gene: TRBJ1-4
D gene: .
clone size: .
CDR3 protein: CASSTASPGRTNEKLFF
CDR3 DNA: TGTGCCAGCAGCACCGCCTCCCCAGGGAGAACTAATGAAAAACTGTTTTTT

V gene: TRBV5-1
J gene: TRBJ2-2
D gene: TRBD2
clone size: .
CDR3 protein: CASSLRTSGMSGELFF
CDR3 DNA: TGCGCCAGCAGCCTGCGGACTAGCGGGATGAGCGGGGAGCTGTTTTTT

V gene: TRBV28
J gene: TRBJ1-1
D gene: TRBD1
clone size: .
CDR3 protein: CASSLQGGTTEAFF
CDR3 DNA: TGTGCCAGCAGTTTACAAGGGGGCACAACTGAAGCTTTCTTT

V gene: TRBV6-6
J gene: TRBJ2-3
D gene: .
clone size: .
CDR3 protein: CASTLGGARADTQYF
CDR3 DNA: TGTGCCAGCACCCTCGGAGGGGCGAGGGCAGATACGCAGTATTTT

V gene: TRBV19
J gene: TRBJ1-3
D gene: .
clone size: .
CDR3 protein: CASSEYAAGSGNTIYF
CDR3 DNA: TGTGCCAGTAGTGAATATGCCGCGGGATCCGGAAACACCATATATTTT

V gene: TRBV4-1
J gene: TRBJ2-5
D gene: TRBD2
clone size: .
CDR3 protein: CASSQDFGALREQYF
CDR3 DNA: TGCGCCAGCAGCCAAGATTTCGGGGCCTTGCGGGAGCAGTACTTC

V gene: TRBV7-3
J gene: TRBJ1-1
D gene: .
clone size: .
CDR3 protein: CASSPPPLAQGTTEAFF
CDR3 DNA: TGTGCCAGCAGCCCCCCCCCATTGGCGCAAGGTACCACTGAAGCTTTCTTT

V gene: TRBV19
J gene: TRBJ2-2
D gene: TRBD2
clone size: .
CDR3 protein: CASRPWTSTNTGELFF
CDR3 DNA: TGTGCCAGTAGGCCCTGGACTAGCACGAACACCGGGGAGCTGTTTTTT

V gene: TRBV12-5
J gene: TRBJ1-1
D gene: .
clone size: .
CDR3 protein: CASGSGTLEEAFF
CDR3 DNA: TGTGCTAGTGGTTCCGGGACCCTTGAGGAAGCTTTCTTT

V gene: TRBV28
J gene: TRBJ1-1
D gene: TRBD1
clone size: many
CDR3 protein: CASSTPAGTGRTEAFF
CDR3 DNA: TGTGCCAGCAGCACACCCGCCGGGACAGGGCGGACTGAAGCTTTCTTT

V gene: TRBV30
J gene: TRBJ2-3
D gene: TRBD2
clone size: many
CDR3 protein: CAWRIMGLAGFADTQYF
CDR3 DNA: TGTGCCTGGAGGATTATGGGGCTAGCGGGATTCGCAGATACGCAGTATTTT

V gene: TRBV27
J gene: TRBJ2-3
D gene: .
clone size: .
CDR3 protein: CASSFSGGSRTDTQYF
CDR3 DNA: TGTGCCAGCAGTTTTAGTGGCGGGTCCCGCACAGATACGCAGTATTTT

V gene: TRBV10-3
J gene: TRBJ2-1
D gene: TRBD2
clone size: .
CDR3 protein: CAISESRGRALAGPNEQFF
CDR3 DNA: TGTGCCATCAGTGAGTCTAGGGGCAGGGCACTAGCGGGGCCCAATGAGCAGTTCTTC

V gene: TRBV7-3
J gene: TRBJ2-1
D gene: TRBD2
clone size: .
CDR3 protein: CASSLMGLAWDEQFF
CDR3 DNA: TGTGCCAGCAGCTTAATGGGACTAGCGTGGGATGAGCAGTTCTTC

V gene: TRBV18
J gene: TRBJ2-1
D gene: TRBD2
clone size: once
CDR3 protein: CASSPPAGGRNEQFF
CDR3 DNA: TGTGCCAGCTCACCACCGGCGGGAGGAAGGAATGAGCAGTTCTTC

V gene: TRBV7-2
J gene: TRBJ2-3
D gene: .
clone size: .
CDR3 protein: CASSLQGTDTQYF
CDR3 DNA: TGTGCCAGCAGCTTGCAGGGAACAGATACGCAGTATTTT

V gene: TRBV12-5
J gene: TRBJ2-1
D gene: .
clone size: .
CDR3 protein: CASDPPGTEREQFF
CDR3 DNA: TGTGCTAGTGATCCCCCAGGGACTGAGCGCGAGCAGTTCTTC

V gene: TRBV6-5
J gene: TRBJ2-7
D gene: .
clone size: .
CDR3 protein: CASSARDTSYEQYF
CDR3 DNA: TGTGCCAGCAGTGCCCGGGACACTTCCTACGAGCAGTACTTC

V gene: TRBV5-1
J gene: TRBJ2-7
D gene: .
clone size: once
CDR3 protein: CASSLALTDRGYEQYF
CDR3 DNA: TGCGCCAGCAGCTTGGCTCTCACAGACAGAGGCTACGAGCAGTACTTC

V gene: TRBV4-1
J gene: TRBJ1-1
D gene: TRBD1
clone size: .
CDR3 protein: CASSQFHRGLNTEAFF
CDR3 DNA: TGCGCCAGCAGCCAATTCCACAGGGGCTTGAACACTGAAGCTTTCTTT

V gene: TRBV5-6
J gene: TRBJ2-7
D gene: TRBD1
clone size: .
CDR3 protein: CASSQRDRSYEQYF
CDR3 DNA: TGTGCCAGCAGCCAAAGGGACAGGAGTTACGAGCAGTACTTC